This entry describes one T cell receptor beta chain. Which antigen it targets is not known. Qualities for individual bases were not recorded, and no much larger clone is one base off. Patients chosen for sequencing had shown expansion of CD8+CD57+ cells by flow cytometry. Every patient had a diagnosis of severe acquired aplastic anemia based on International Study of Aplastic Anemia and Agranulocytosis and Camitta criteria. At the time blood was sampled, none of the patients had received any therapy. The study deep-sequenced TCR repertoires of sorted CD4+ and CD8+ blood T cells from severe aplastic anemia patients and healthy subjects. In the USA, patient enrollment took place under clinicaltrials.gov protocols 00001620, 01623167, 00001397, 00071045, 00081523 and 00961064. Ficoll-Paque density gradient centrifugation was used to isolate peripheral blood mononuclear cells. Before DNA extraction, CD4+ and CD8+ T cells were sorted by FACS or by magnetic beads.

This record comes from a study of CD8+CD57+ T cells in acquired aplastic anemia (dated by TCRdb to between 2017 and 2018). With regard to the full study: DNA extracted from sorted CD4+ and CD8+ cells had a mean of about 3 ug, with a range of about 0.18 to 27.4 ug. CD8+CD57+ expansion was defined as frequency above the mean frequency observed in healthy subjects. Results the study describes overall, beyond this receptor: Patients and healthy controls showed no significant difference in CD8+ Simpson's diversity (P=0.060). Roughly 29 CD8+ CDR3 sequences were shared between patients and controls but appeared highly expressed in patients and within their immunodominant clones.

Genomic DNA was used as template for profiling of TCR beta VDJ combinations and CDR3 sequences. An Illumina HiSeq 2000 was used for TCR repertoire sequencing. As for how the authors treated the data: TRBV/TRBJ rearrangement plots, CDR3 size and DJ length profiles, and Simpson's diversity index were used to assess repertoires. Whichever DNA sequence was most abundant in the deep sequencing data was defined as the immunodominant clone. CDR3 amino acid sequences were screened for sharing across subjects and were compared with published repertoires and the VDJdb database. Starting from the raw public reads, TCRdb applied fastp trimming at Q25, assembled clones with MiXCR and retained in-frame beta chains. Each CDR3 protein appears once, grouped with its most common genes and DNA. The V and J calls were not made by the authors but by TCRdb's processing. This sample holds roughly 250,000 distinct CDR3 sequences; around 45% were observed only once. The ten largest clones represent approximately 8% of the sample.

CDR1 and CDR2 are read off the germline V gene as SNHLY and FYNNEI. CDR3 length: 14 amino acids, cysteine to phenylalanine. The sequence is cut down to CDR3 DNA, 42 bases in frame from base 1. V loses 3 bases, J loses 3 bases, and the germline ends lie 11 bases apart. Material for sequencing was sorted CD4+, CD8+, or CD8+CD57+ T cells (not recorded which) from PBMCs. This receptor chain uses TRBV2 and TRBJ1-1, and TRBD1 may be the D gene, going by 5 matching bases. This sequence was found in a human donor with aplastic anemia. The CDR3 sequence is CASSEGGRHTEAFF. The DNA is TGTGCCAGCAGTGAGGGGGGAAGGCACACTGAAGCTTTCTTT.